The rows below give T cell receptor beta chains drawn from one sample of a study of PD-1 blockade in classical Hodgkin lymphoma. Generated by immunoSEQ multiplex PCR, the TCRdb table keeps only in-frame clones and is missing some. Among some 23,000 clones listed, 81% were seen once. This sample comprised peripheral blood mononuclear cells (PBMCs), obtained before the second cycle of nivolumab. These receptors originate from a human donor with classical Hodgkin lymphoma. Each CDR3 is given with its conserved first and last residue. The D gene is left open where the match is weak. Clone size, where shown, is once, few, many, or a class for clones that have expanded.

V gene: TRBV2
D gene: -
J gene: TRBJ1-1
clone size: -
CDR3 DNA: TGTGCCAGTCAAGTGGTTGTCCCGAGCTCCGTTATGAACACTGAAGCTTTCTTT
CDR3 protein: CASQVVVPSSVMNTEAFF

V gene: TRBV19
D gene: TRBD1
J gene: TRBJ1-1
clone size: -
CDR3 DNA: TGTGCCAGTAGTCCGACAGGGGAGGGCACTGAAGCTTTCTTT
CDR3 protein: CASSPTGEGTEAFF

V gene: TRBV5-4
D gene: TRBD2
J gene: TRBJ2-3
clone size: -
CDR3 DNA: TGTGCCAGCAGCTCCGGGACTAGCCTTAGCTCACTCACAGATACGCAGTATTTT
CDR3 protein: CASSSGTSLSSLTDTQYF

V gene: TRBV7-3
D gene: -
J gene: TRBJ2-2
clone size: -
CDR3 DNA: TGTGCCAGCAGCTACAGTAACACCGGGGAGCTGTTTTTT
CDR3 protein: CASSYSNTGELFF

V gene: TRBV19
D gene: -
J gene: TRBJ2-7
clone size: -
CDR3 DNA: TGTGCCAGTAGTATGGTGGGGGGGCTCGAGCAGTACTTC
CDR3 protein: CASSMVGGLEQYF

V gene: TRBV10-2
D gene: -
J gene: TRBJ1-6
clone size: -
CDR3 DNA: TGCGCCAGCAGTGAGAATGAGGCGTCCCTCCACTTT
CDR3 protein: CASSENEASLHF

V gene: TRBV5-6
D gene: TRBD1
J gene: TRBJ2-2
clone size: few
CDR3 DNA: TGTGCCAGCAGCTATGGGACAGGGGGGTTTCGGACCGGGGAGCTGTTTTTT
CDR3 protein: CASSYGTGGFRTGELFF

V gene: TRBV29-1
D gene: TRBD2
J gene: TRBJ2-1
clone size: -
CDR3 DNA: TGCAGCGTTGCCCTGACTAGCATCAACAATGAGCAGTTCTTC
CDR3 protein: CSVALTSINNEQFF

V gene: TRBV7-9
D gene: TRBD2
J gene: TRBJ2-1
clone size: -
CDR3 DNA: TGTGCCATCCCGACCATAGCGGGCAGCTCCTACAATGAGCAGTTCTTC
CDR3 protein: CAIPTIAGSSYNEQFF

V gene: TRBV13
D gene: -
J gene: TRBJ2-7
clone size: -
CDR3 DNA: TGTGCCAGCAGCTTCCTAGGACCCTCCAACGAGCAGTACTTC
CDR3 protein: CASSFLGPSNEQYF

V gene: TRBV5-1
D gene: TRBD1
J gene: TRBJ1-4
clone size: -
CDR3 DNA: TGCGCCAGCACCCGAGACAGGGCAAATGAAAAACTGTTTTTT
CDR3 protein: CASTRDRANEKLFF

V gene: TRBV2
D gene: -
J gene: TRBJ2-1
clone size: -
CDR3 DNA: TGTGCCAGCTCGACTAGTCTCGGGACATACAATGAGCAGTTCTTC
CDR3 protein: CASSTSLGTYNEQFF

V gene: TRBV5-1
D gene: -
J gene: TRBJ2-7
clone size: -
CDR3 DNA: TGCGCCAGCAGCTTGGGACAGGCTCGTCTCTACGAGCAGTACTTC
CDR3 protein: CASSLGQARLYEQYF

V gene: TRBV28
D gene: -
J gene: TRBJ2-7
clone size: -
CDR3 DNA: TGTGCCAGCAGCCGGGAAAAGCCCTACGAGCAGTACTTC
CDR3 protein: CASSREKPYEQYF

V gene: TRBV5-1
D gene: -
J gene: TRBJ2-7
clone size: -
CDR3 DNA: TGCGCCAGCAGCTTGGTGCACCCCTCCTACGAGCAGTACTTC
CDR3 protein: CASSLVHPSYEQYF

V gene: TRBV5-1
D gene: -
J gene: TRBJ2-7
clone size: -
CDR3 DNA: TGCGCCAGCAGCGTAACCGGGACTTCTTACGAGCAGTACTTC
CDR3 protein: CASSVTGTSYEQYF

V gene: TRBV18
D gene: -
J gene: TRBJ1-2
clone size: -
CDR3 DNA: TGTGCCAGCTCACTTGCAGCACAGACTTATGGCTACACCTTC
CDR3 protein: CASSLAAQTYGYTF

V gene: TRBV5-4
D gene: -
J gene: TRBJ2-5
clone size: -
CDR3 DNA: TGTGCCAGCAGACTGCCCGGGTCGGAGACCCAGTACTTC
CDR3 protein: CASRLPGSETQYF

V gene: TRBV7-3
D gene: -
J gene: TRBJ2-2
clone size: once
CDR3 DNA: TGTGCCAGCAGCTCCGGCCCGGGGACCGGGGAGCTGTTTTTT
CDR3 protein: CASSSGPGTGELFF

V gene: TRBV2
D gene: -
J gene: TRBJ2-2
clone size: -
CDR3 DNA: TGTGCCAGCAGTGGAACGGGAGTGTACACCGGGGAGCTGTTTTTT
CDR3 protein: CASSGTGVYTGELFF

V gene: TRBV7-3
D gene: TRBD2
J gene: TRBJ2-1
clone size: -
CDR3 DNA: TGTGCCAGCAGCTTAGGGGTAGCGGGAGGGTTAGATGAGCAGTTCTTC
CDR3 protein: CASSLGVAGGLDEQFF

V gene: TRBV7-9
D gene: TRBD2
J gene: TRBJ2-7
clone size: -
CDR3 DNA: TGTGCCAGCAGCTTAGCGGGGGGGGACCCCTACGAGCAGTACTTC
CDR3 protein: CASSLAGGDPYEQYF

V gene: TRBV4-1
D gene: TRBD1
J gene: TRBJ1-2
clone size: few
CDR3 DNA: TGCGCCAGCAGCCTTCACAGGGGGGGAAACTATGGCTACACCTTC
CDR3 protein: CASSLHRGGNYGYTF

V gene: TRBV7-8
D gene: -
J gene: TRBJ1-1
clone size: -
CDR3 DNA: TGTGCCAGCAGCTTAACAAGGCAGGGGAATACTGAAGCTTTCTTT
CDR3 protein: CASSLTRQGNTEAFF

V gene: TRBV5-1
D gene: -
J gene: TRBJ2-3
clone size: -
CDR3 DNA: TGCGCCAGCAGCTTCCCCCGAGGGGCAGATACGCAGTATTTT
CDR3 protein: CASSFPRGADTQYF

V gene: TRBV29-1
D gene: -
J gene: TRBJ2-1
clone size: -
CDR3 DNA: TGCAGCACAACAACGAGGGGGGATAATGAGCAGTTCTTC
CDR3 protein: CSTTTRGDNEQFF

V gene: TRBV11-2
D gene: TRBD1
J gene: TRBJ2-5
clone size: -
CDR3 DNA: TGTGCCAGCAGCTCCGGGGACAGGCCCCAAGAGACCCAGTACTTC
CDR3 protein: CASSSGDRPQETQYF

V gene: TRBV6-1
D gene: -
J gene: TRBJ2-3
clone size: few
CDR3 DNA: TGTGCCAGCAGTGAAACAGCCCGAAGCACAGATACGCAGTATTTT
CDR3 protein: CASSETARSTDTQYF

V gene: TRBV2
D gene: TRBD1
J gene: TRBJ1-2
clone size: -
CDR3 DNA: TGTGCCAGCTTAGGGGACAGGAAGGCTTCGGGCTACACCTTC
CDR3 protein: CASLGDRKASGYTF

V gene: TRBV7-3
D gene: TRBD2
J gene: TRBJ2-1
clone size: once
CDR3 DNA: TGTGCCAGCAGCCGACTAGCGGCACGGGGTGAGCAGTTCTTC
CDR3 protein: CASSRLAARGEQFF

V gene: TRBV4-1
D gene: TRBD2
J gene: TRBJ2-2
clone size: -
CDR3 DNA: TGCGCCAGCAGCCAGGGGGGACTAGCGGGAGGGTACACCGGGGAGCTGTTTTTT
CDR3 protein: CASSQGGLAGGYTGELFF

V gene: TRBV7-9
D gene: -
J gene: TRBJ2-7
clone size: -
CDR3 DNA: TGTGCCAGCAGCCCGGGGGCCTCCTACGAGCAGTACTTC
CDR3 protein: CASSPGASYEQYF

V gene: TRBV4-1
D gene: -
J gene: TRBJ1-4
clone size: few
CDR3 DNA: TGCGCCAGCAGCCATCTTGGTGGTGTTGAAAAACTGTTTTTT
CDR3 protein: CASSHLGGVEKLFF

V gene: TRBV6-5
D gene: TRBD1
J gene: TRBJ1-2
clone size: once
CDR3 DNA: TGTGCCAGCAGATGGTGGCAGGGGGGAAACTATGGCTACACCTTC
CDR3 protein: CASRWWQGGNYGYTF

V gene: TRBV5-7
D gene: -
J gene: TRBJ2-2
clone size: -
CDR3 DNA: TGTGCCAGCAGCTCCCCGGGCCCGGGCCCACGGGACACCGGGGAGCTGTTTTTT
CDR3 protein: CASSSPGPGPRDTGELFF

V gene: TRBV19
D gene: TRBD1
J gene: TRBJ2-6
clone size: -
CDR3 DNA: TGTGCCAGTAGCGGGACAGGGGGCTCTGGGGCCAACGTCCTGACTTTC
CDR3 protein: CASSGTGGSGANVLTF

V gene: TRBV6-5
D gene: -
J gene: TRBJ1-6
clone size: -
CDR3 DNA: TGTGCCAGCAGTTTTCGGCCGACAGGCCTCAATTCACCCCTCCACTTT
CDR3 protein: CASSFRPTGLNSPLHF

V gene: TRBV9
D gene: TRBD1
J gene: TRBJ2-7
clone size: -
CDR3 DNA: TGTGCCAGCAGCGTAGCTCCAGGGGGTTCCTACGAGCAGTACTTC
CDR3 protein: CASSVAPGGSYEQYF

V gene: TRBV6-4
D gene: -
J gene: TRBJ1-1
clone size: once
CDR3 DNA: TGTGCCAGCAGTCCCCCCTTTTTAGCTTTCTTT
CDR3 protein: CASSPPFLAFF

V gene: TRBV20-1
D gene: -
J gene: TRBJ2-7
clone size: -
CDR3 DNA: TGCAGTGCTTGGGAATCCTACGAGCAGTACTTC
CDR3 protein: CSAWESYEQYF

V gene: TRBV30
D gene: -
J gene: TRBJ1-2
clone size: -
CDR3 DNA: TGTGCCTGGAGTTCGCGGACTCTCCGGGGGGGAAGTGGCTACACCTTC
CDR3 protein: CAWSSRTLRGGSGYTF

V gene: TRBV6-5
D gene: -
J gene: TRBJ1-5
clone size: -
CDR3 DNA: TGTGCCAGCAGTTACTCAGGGATGAGCAATCAGCCCCAGCATTTT
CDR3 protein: CASSYSGMSNQPQHF

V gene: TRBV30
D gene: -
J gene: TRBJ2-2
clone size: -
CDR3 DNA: TGTGCCTGGAGTGCACTAGTTCCCACCGGGGAGCTGTTTTTT
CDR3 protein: CAWSALVPTGELFF

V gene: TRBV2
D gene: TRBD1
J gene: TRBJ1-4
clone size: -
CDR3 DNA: TGTGCCAGCAGGGATGACAGGGAGACTAATGAAAAACTGTTTTTT
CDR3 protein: CASRDDRETNEKLFF

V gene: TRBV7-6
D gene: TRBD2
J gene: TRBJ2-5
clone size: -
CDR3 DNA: TGTGCCAGCAGAACGGGACTACAAGAGACCCAGTACTTC
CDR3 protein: CASRTGLQETQYF

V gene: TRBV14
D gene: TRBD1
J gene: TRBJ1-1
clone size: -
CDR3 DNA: TGTGCCAGCAGCCAATTACCGGGACAGGGGGTTTTCACTGAAGCTTTCTTT
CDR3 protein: CASSQLPGQGVFTEAFF

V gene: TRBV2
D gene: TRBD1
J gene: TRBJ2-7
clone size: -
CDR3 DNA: TGTGCCAGCAGTGCGGGACAGGGGCCAACCTACGAGCAGTACTTC
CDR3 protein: CASSAGQGPTYEQYF

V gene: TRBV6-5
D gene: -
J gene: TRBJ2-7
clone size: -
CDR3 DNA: TGTGCCAGCAGTTACTCGGGAAGGGGCGGCCACGAGCAGTACTTC
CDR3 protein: CASSYSGRGGHEQYF

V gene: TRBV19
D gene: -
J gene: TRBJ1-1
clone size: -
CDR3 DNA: TGTGCCAGTAGTATCGGGATCCTCTCCGGTTATCGGACTGAAGCTTTCTTT
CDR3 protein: CASSIGILSGYRTEAFF

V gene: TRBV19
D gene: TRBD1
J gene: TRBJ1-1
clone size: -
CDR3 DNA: TGTGCCAGTAGTCTAGCCGGGACAGGAGAAGCTTTCTTT
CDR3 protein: CASSLAGTGEAFF

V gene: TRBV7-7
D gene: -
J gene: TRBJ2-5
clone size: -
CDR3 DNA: TGTGCTAGCAGCTTTGTGCCAGGTCAGGGGGAGACCCAGTACTTC
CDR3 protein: CASSFVPGQGETQYF

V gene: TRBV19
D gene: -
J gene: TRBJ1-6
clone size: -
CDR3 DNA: TGTGCCAGTAGTAGGGGGGTTGAACCCCTCCACTTT
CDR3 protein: CASSRGVEPLHF

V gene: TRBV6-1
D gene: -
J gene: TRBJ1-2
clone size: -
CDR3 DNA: TGTGCCAGCACTCTCCTAGAGGGCACGGGCTATGGCTACACCTTC
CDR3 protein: CASTLLEGTGYGYTF

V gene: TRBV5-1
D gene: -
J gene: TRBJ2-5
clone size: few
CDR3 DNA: TGCGCCAGCAGCCCAGGGTTTCGGGAAGGAGAGACCCAGTACTTC
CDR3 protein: CASSPGFREGETQYF

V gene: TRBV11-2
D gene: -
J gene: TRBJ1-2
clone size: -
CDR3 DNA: TGTGCCAGCAGCTTAGCCCGGGGTAACTATGGCTACACCTTC
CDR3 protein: CASSLARGNYGYTF

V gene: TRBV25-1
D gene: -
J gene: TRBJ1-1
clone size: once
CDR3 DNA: TGTGCCAGCAGTGAATGGACGCTTTTGGGGAACACTGAAGCTTTCTTT
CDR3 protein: CASSEWTLLGNTEAFF